The 26 T cell receptor beta chains below were found in one sample sequenced in a study of blood T cells in healthy people across ages. It was with a sample-barcoded 5' primer and a J-beta primer mix that a second PCR of roughly 6 to 12 cycles was run. TCRdb analysed the 5' RACE reads with MiXCR anew, one entry per CDR3 protein. The table records hundreds of thousands of distinct CDR3 sequences, roughly 25% of them present only once. These data also formed part of another study, on T cells of mothers and their children.

Material: blood. The receptors here all came from a boy aged 5-17 years in good health.

This clonotype was found many times. The chain combines TRBV7-2 with TRBJ1-5; weak D call: TRBD1 (5 bases). The V end lost 2 bases, the J end lost 2 bases, and 7 bases lay between the germline ends. This CDR3 comprises 14 residues. Germline-derived CDR1 and CDR2 are SGHTA and FQGNSA. CDR3 amino acids: CASSLRGGNQPQHF. The CDR3 coding sequence is TGTGCCAGCAGCTTACGGGGGGGCAATCAGCCCCAGCATTTT.

The chain uses TRBV28 and TRBJ2-1; 10 bases match TRBD2. The CDR3 runs to 15 residues. With V trimmed by 7 bases and J by 7 bases, 10 bases remained unmatched. Germline CDR1 MDHEN, CDR2 SYDVKM. The CDR3 reads CASTLAGPSDNEQFF. The DNA of the CDR3 is TGTGCCAGCACACTAGCGGGACCCTCGGATAATGAGCAGTTCTTC. The variable domain in full, completed from reference TRBV28 and TRBJ2-1, reads DVKVTQSSRYLVKRTGEKVFLECVQDMDHENMFWYRQDPGLGLRLIYFSYDVKMKEKGDIPEGYSVSREKKERFSLILESASTNQTSMYLCASTLAGPSDNEQFFGPGTRLTVL.

This clonotype ranks as medium-sized. This chain connects TRBV5-6 to TRBJ2-1, with D possibly TRBD1 on 5 matching bases. Germline CDR1 reads SGHDT; CDR2 reads YYEEEE. V was cut by 2 bases and J by 8 bases, with 20 bases left in between. CDR3 length: 16 amino acids. CDR3 nucleotides: TGTGCCAGCAGCTTAATGACAGATGCTCTAGATGATGAGCAGTTCTTC. Translation: CASSLMTDALDDEQFF.

V usage is TRBV7-2 and J usage is TRBJ2-3, with D possibly matching TRBD2 (6 bases). There are 14 residues in the CDR3. Trimming shortened V by 5 bases and J by 2 bases, and 11 bases separated the two germline ends. CDR1 and CDR2 from the germline V gene are SGHTA and FQGNSA. CDR3 residues: CASSQWRDTDTQYF. Here the CDR3 DNA reads TGTGCCAGCAGCCAGTGGCGGGACACAGATACGCAGTATTTT.

V and J are TRBV28 and TRBJ1-1; the D is unclear. The CDR3 loop spans 14 amino acids. Between the trimmed V and J ends, which lost 6 bases and 6 bases, there was a span of 17 bases. CDR1 and CDR2 from the germline V gene are MDHEN and SYDVKM. The CDR3 DNA follows: TGTGCCAGCAGCCGCCCCGGCAGCCGCGCTGAAGCTTTCTTT. Protein: CASSRPGSRAEAFF.

This clonotype was recorded a few times. The V call is TRBV20-1, the J call TRBJ2-7; D is unclear. The germline V gene encodes CDR1 DFQATT and CDR2 SNEGSKA (reference sequence). V shed 6 bases and J shed 5 bases, with 20 bases lying between them. The CDR3 has 14 amino acids. The CDR3 region is CSAPDWRTTHEQYF. CDR3 sequence (DNA): TGCAGTGCCCCAGATTGGAGAACGACCCACGAGCAGTACTTC.

The sample holds a few counts of this clonotype. The V gene is TRBV7-8, the J gene TRBJ2-7; 10 bases fit TRBD1. V lost 5 bases, J lost 3 bases, and 7 bases stayed unmatched. The CDR3 is 15 amino acids. From germline, CDR1 is SGHVS and CDR2 FQNEAQ. CDR3 DNA sequence: TGTGCCAGCAGCCCGCGGACAGGGGGATACTACGAGCAGTACTTC. Its protein is CASSPRTGGYYEQYF.

The sample holds a few counts of this clonotype. The CDR3 spells CASSPPGTHYEQYF. CDR3 DNA: TGCGCCAGCAGCCCACCCGGGACTCACTACGAGCAGTACTTC. The chain carries TRBV4-1 and TRBJ2-7; perhaps TRBD2 as D (6 bases). The V end was cut by 4 bases, the J end by 3 bases, with 13 bases between. The CDR3 covers 14 residues. Germline assignment: CDR1 MGHRA and CDR2 YSYEKL.

In this sample, this clonotype turned up a few times. The chain joins TRBV28 to TRBJ2-7; D ambiguous. V lost 6 bases, J lost 2 bases, and 17 bases lay in between. CDR1 and CDR2 from the germline V gene are MDHEN and SYDVKM. The CDR3 totals 15 residues. In nucleotides, the CDR3 is TGTGCCAGCAGCACCGACATCCTCGGGCCCTACGAGCAGTACTTC. Its translation is CASSTDILGPYEQYF.

The CDR3 coding sequence is TGTGCCAGCAGTTCCCCTGCTGGGAGGTTGAACACTGAAGCTTTCTTT. This encodes CASSSPAGRLNTEAFF. This rearrangement joins TRBV6-2 or TRBV6-3 to TRBJ1-1; no clear D. There are 16 residues in the CDR3. Germline-derived CDR1 and CDR2 are MNHEY and SVGEGT. V gave up 4 bases and J gave up 0 bases, with 15 bases separating them.

The chain has TRBV20-1 and TRBJ2-5; D not resolved. Trimming removed 3 bases from V and 5 bases from J, with 13 bases in between. The CDR3 runs to 13 residues. Germline lookup yields CDR1 DFQATT and CDR2 SNEGSKA (reference sequence). The CDR3, as DNA: TGCAGTGCTAGGAAGTCCGGGCAGGAGACCCAGTACTTC. It is translated as CSARKSGQETQYF.

This clonotype was seen a few times. The chain combines TRBV7-9 with TRBJ2-4, with TRBD2 as a possible D gene (5 bases). V lost 2 bases, J lost 3 bases, and 14 bases lay in between. Germline CDR1 SEHNR, CDR2 FQNEAQ (reference sequence). The CDR3 contains 16 residues. CDR3 in amino acids: CASSLFPREGKNIQYF. The CDR3 DNA is TGTGCCAGCAGCTTATTCCCCAGAGAGGGCAAAAACATTCAGTACTTC. The full variable domain, rest sourced from reference TRBV7-9 and TRBJ2-4, is DTGVSQNPRHKITKRGQNVTFRCDPISEHNRLYWYRQTLGQGPEFLTYFQNEAQLEKSRLLSDRFSAERPKGSFSTLEIQRTEQGDSAMYLCASSLFPREGKNIQYFGAGTRLSVL.

The chain recombines TRBV5-1 with TRBJ1-1; D is undetermined. The CDR3 is 13 amino acids. CDR1 is SGHRS and CDR2 is YFSETQ in the germline V gene. The ends were cut back, 1 base at V and 11 bases at J, with 15 bases in the middle. The CDR3 nucleotides are TGCGCCAGCAGCTTGTCGGTCGGCGGTAACGCTTTCTTT. Translated: CASSLSVGGNAFF.

The sample holds a few counts of this clonotype. The chain combines TRBV3-1 with TRBJ2-5; TRBD2 matches 10 bases. Germline V gene data show CDR1 as LGHDT and CDR2 as YNNKEL (reference sequence). Unmatched junction bases numbered 10, after V lost 2 bases and J lost 4 bases. The CDR3 runs 17 residues. The CDR3 DNA is TGTGCCAGCAGCCAATTCGGACTAGCGGATATTAGAGAGACCCAGTACTTC. This sequence encodes CASSQFGLADIRETQYF.

This chain uses TRBV4-1 with TRBJ1-1; 8 bases fit TRBD1. J gave up 1 base and V 10 bases, and 5 bases lay outside the gene matches. The germline CDR1 and CDR2 sequences are MGHRA and YSYEKL. The CDR3 is made up of 13 amino acids. The CDR3 protein is CATMDRENTEAFF. DNA of the CDR3: TGCGCCACTATGGACAGGGAGAACACTGAAGCTTTCTTT.

This clonotype has a handful of counts. J is TRBJ2-7 and V is TRBV9; either TRBD1 or TRBD2 may supply D (6 bases each). CDR3 length equals 15 residues. Germline CDR1 SGDLS, CDR2 YYNGEE. V shed 0 bases and J shed 2 bases, with 12 bases lying between them. CDR3: CASSVEGGSTYEQYF. CDR3 DNA sequence: TGTGCCAGCAGCGTAGAGGGGGGTAGCACCTACGAGCAGTACTTC.

This clonotype was counted a few times. The J gene is TRBJ1-4, the V gene TRBV20-1; D perhaps matches TRBD1 (5 bases). Germline CDR1 and CDR2: DFQATT and SNEGSKA (reference sequence). Trimming left V 2 bases short and J 5 bases short, with 15 bases between. This CDR3 contains 15 residues. The CDR3 is CSARSQTEDNEKLFF. CDR3 coding DNA: TGCAGTGCTAGAAGCCAGACAGAAGACAATGAAAAACTGTTTTTT.

This clonotype turned up a few times. The chain uses TRBV2 and TRBJ1-2; TRBD1 aligns across 7 bases. CDR3 length: 14 amino acids. The trim removed 1 base at V and 8 bases at J, leaving 7 bases unmatched. The V gene's germline CDR1 is SNHLY and CDR2 FYNNEI. CDR3 sequence: CASSEGRQGGGYTF. Written as DNA, the CDR3 is TGTGCCAGCAGTGAAGGGAGACAGGGTGGCGGCTACACCTTC.

This clonotype has just a few counts. The chain couples TRBV4-3 to TRBJ1-2; TRBD1 matches 8 bases. The trim removed 4 bases at V and 4 bases at J, leaving 8 bases unmatched. Germline CDR1 LGHNA, CDR2 YSLEER. CDR3 length: 15 amino acids. CDR3 amino acids: CASSPGQGLPYGYTF. The CDR3 nucleotides are TGCGCCAGCAGCCCCGGACAGGGCCTGCCCTATGGCTACACCTTC.

The V gene is TRBV7-9, the J gene TRBJ2-7; perhaps TRBD1 as D (6 bases). Germline V gene data show CDR1 as SEHNR and CDR2 as FQNEAQ (reference sequence). V lost 5 bases and J lost 2, with 13 bases in between. The CDR3 runs to 14 residues. The CDR3 DNA follows: TGTGCCAGCAGCGCCGTCGGACAGACCTACGAGCAGTACTTC. Translated: CASSAVGQTYEQYF.

This clonotype was detected only a few times. This chain uses TRBV7-2 with TRBJ2-5, with 9 nucleotides matching TRBD2. This CDR3 is built from 16 residues. CDR1 is SGHTA, CDR2 FQGNSA, per germline. After removal of 1 base from V and 5 bases from J, the junction contained 8 bases not matched to a gene. CDR3 sequence (DNA): TGTGCCAGCAGCTTAGTTAGCGGGAGATATGGGGAGACCCAGTACTTC. It is translated as CASSLVSGRYGETQYF. The full variable domain, in which reference TRBV7-2 and TRBJ2-5 provide the parts outside the CDR3, is GAGVSQSPSNKVTEKGKDVELRCDPISGHTALYWYRQSLGQGLEFLIYFQGNSAPDKSGLPSDRFSAERTGGSVSTLTIQRTQQEDSAVYLCASSLVSGRYGETQYFGPGTRLLVL.

This clonotype was detected a few times. This sequence joins TRBV2 and TRBJ2-2; a possible D gene is TRBD1 (5 bases). CDR3 length: 15 residues. The germline gives CDR1 SNHLY, CDR2 FYNNEI. Between the trimmed V and J ends, which lost 3 bases and 4 bases, there was a span of 12 bases. The CDR3 is CASSDSGQITGELFF. In DNA form, the CDR3 reads TGTGCCAGCAGTGATTCAGGGCAGATCACCGGGGAGCTGTTTTTT.

This clonotype was seen only a few times. The genes are TRBV6-1 and TRBJ1-1; no clear D. The CDR3 covers 15 residues. The V end lost 5 bases, the J end lost 1 base, and 14 bases lay between the germline ends. The V gene's germline CDR1 is MNHNS and CDR2 SASEGT. The CDR3 loop is CASSPRGERNTEAFF. The CDR3 nucleotides are TGTGCCAGCAGTCCACGCGGGGAACGGAACACTGAAGCTTTCTTT.

In its sample, this clonotype was seen a few times. The chain has TRBV6-2 or TRBV6-3 and TRBJ2-5, with 8 bases matching TRBD2. The germline V gene encodes CDR1 MNHEY and CDR2 SVGEGT. V was pared by 8 bases and J by 0 bases, with 5 bases of the junction left unmatched. This CDR3 comprises 14 residues. CDR3 loop: CASERGRYQETQYF. CDR3 DNA sequence: TGTGCCAGCGAGCGGGGGCGGTACCAAGAGACCCAGTACTTC.

This clonotype was seen more than once but under ten times. The gene calls are TRBV29-1 and TRBJ2-7; 7 nucleotides align to TRBD1. The CDR3 sequence is 15 residues long. Germline CDR1 and CDR2: SQVTM and ANQGSEA. V dropped 5 bases and J dropped 2; count of bases not matched to a gene: 12. The CDR3 protein is CSVSTGQSAPYEQYF. The DNA for the CDR3 is TGCAGCGTTAGCACGGGACAGTCAGCCCCCTACGAGCAGTACTTC.

This clonotype has just a few counts. This chain uses TRBV6-6 with TRBJ2-5, with a weak D call TRBD2 (5 bases). CDR1 is MNHNY, CDR2 SVGAGI, per germline (reference sequence). This CDR3 spans 14 amino acids. Trimming took off 6 bases at V and 1 base at J, with 12 bases between the two ends. CDR3 in amino acids: CASSLPGSQETQYF. The CDR3 DNA sequence: TGTGCCAGCAGCCTTCCGGGGTCCCAAGAGACCCAGTACTTC.